This record covers a single TCR beta chain. Its matching antigen is unknown. This sample is part of a study of T cell repertoires in cytomegalovirus infection. Study-wide context: Recently identified HLA-C-restricted CMV epitopes were used, and well-studied HLA-B-restricted CMV epitopes were used as well. Both a matching HLA type and CMV infection were indicated by public TCR beta signatures.

Germline-derived CDR1 and CDR2 are SGHKS and YYEKEE (reference sequence). Trimming left V 0 bases short and J 2 bases short, with 9 bases between. The CDR3 has 14 amino acids. Broader study findings: The ex vivo response was dominated by HLA-C-restricted CMV-specific TCR beta clonotypes. Public TCR beta family frequency separated CMV-and-HLA carriers, including in an independent cohort.

TCRdb redid the calling of the reads with MiXCR, one entry per CDR3 protein. The sample has about 110,000 distinct CDR3 sequences; about 30% are singletons. The chain links TRBV5-5 to TRBJ2-7; possible D gene TRBD1, 5 bases. The TCR sequence derives from a human donor in good health (CMV status not recorded). Some clones in this sample may be carry-over from other donors' samples. The sequenced sample was CD8+ T cells from cultured PBMCs, obtained from culture after CMV antigen stimulation. CDR3 sequence reads: CASSLAGPPYEQYF. The CDR3 DNA sequence: TGTGCCAGCAGCTTGGCAGGGCCCCCCTACGAGCAGTACTTC.